This T cell receptor beta chain was sequenced in a study of blood T cells in healthy people across ages. Study details: Template-switching capture recovered about one barcoded beta molecule per two T cells.

This clonotype was seen ten or more times. What it binds is not known. The use of a sample-barcoded 5' primer and a J-beta primer mix characterized a second PCR of 7 to 11 cycles. One entry per CDR3 protein results from TCRdb running MiXCR on the 5' RACE reads. The table records some 790,000 distinct CDR3 sequences, roughly 26% of them present only once. Study-level results: Age showed a roughly linear inverse relationship with TCR beta diversity per million T cells. The authors considered diversity estimates from one million T cells to be underestimates.

The sample was blood. The sequence was collected from a woman over 75 in good health.

CDR3 sequence: CASSPTGGNNSPLHF. The CDR3 DNA is TGTGCCAGCAGCCCGACAGGGGGGAATAATTCACCCCTCCACTTT. The rearrangement joins TRBV12-3 or TRBV12-4 to TRBJ1-6, with 9 positions matching TRBD1. V lost 6 bases and J lost 5; bases outside the gene matches: 5. This CDR3 comprises 15 residues.